This TCR beta chain was sequenced in a study of blood T cell repertoires in COVID-19. Looking at the study overall: Samples taken during acute and convalescent COVID-19 were collected in the United States, Italy and Spain.

Germline CDR1 is MDHEN and CDR2 is SYDVKM. The CDR3 runs to 14 residues. Unmatched junction bases numbered 9, after V lost 10 bases and J lost 0 bases. Profiling relied on immunoSEQ multiplex PCR, and the TCRdb table lists in-frame clones only, not all of them. The sample includes about 15,000 clones, roughly 86% of them seen just once. Sequenced material: peripheral blood. The rearrangement joins TRBV28 to TRBJ2-7; 7 nucleotides align to TRBD2. The clonotype originates from a man between 60 and 75 years old with acute or convalescent COVID-19. The CDR3, as DNA: TGTGCCACCCAGCGGGGACCGAGCTCCTACGAGCAGTACTTC. Its translation is CATQRGPSSYEQYF.